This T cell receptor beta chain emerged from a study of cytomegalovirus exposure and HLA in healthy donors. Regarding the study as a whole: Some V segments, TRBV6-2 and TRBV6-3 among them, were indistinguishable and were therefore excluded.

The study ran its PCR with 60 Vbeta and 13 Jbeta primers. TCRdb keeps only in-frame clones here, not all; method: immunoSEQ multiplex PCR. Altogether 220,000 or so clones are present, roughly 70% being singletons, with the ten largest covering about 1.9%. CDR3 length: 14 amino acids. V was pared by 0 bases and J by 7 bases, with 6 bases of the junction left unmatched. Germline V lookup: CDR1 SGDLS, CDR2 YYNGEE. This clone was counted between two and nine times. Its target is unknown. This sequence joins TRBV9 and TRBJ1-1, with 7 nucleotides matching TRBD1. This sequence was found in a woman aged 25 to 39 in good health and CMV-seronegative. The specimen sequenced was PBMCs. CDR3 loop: CASSVAGQAGEAFF. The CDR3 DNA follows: TGTGCCAGCAGCGTAGCTGGACAGGCGGGTGAAGCTTTCTTT. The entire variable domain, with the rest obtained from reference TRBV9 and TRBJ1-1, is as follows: DSGVTQTPKHLITATGQRVTLRCSPRSGDLSVYWYQQSLDQGLQFLIQYYNGEERAKGNILERFSAQQFPDLHSELNLSSLELGDSALYFCASSVAGQAGEAFFGQGTRLTVV.